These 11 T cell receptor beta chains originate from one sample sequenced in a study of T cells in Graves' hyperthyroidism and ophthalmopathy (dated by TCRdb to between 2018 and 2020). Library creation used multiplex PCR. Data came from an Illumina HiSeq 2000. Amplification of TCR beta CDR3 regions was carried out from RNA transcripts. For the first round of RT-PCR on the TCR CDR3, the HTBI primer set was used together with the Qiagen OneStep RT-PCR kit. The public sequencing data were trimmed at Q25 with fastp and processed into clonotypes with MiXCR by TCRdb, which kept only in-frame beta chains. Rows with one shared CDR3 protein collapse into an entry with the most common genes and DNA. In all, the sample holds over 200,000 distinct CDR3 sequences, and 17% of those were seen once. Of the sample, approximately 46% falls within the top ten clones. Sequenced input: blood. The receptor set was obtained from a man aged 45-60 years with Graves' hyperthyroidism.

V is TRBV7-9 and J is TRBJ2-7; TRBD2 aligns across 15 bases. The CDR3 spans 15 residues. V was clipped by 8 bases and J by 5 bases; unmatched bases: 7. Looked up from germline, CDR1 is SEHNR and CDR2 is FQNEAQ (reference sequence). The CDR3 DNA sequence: TGTGCCAGCGGCACATGGACTAGCGGGAGGGACGAGCAGTACTTC. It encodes CASGTWTSGRDEQYF.

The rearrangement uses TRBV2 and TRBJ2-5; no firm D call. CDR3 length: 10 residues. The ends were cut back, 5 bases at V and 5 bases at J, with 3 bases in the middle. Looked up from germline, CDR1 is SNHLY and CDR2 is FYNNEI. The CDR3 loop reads CASSRETQYF. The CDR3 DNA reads TGTGCCAGCAGTCGGGAGACCCAGTACTTC.

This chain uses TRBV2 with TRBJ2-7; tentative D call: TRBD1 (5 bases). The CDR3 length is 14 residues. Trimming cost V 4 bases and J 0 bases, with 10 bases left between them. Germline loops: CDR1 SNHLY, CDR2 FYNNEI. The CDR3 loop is CASSAQGDSYEQYF. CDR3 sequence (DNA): TGTGCCAGCAGTGCTCAGGGCGACTCCTACGAGCAGTACTTC.

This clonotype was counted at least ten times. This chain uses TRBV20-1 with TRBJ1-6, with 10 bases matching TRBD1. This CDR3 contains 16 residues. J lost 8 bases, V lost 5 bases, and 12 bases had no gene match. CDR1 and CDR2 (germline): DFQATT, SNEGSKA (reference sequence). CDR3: CSALRRTGGVDSPLHF. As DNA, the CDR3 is TGCAGTGCTCTTCGGCGGACAGGGGGTGTAGATTCACCCCTCCACTTT.

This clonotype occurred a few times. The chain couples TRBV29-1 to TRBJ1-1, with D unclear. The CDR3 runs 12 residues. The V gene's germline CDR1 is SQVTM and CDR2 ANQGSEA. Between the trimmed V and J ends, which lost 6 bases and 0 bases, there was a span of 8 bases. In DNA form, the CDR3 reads TGCAGCGTAACTATCATGAACACTGAAGCTTTCTTT. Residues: CSVTIMNTEAFF.

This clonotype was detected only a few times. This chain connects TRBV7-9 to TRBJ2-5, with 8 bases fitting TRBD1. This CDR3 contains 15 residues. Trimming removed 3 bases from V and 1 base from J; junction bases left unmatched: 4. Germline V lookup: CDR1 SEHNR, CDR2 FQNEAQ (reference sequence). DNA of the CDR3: TGTGCCAGCAGCTTTGGGGACAGGCTCCAAGAGACCCAGTACTTC. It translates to CASSFGDRLQETQYF.

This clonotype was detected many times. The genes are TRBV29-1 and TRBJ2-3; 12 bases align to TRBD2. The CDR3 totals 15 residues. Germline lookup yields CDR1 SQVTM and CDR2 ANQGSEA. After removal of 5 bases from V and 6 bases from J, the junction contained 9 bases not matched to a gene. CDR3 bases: TGCAGCGTTATATCGACTAGCGGGAGCCGGGATACGCAGTATTTT. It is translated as CSVISTSGSRDTQYF.

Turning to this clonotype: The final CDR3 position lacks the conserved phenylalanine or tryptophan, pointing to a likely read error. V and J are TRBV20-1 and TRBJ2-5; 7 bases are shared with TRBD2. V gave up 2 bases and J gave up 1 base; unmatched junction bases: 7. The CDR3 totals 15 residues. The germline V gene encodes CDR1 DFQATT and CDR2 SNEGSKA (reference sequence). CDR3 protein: CSARLRGDPQETQYL. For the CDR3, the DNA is TGCAGTGCTAGACTCCGGGGGGACCCCCAAGAGACCCAGTACCTC.

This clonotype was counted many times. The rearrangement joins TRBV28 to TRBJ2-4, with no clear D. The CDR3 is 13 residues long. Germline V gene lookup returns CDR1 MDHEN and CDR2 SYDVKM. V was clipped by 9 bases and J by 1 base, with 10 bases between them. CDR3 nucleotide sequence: TGTGCCAGACGGAGTATTGCCAAAAACATTCAGTACTTC. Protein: CARRSIAKNIQYF.

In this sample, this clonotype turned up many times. CDR3 sequence reads: CASSILTGSGGYNEQFF. The CDR3 DNA is TGTGCCAGCAGCATTTTGACGGGTTCCGGGGGCTACAATGAGCAGTTCTTC. This chain connects TRBV28 to TRBJ2-1, with D tentatively TRBD2 (6 bases). Trimming removed 6 bases at V and 3 bases at J, with 21 bases between. This CDR3 has 17 amino acids. Germline V lookup: CDR1 MDHEN, CDR2 SYDVKM. Together with reference TRBV28 and TRBJ2-1, the CDR3 gives the full variable domain: DVKVTQSSRYLVKRTGEKVFLECVQDMDHENMFWYRQDPGLGLRLIYFSYDVKMKEKGDIPEGYSVSREKKERFSLILESASTNQTSMYLCASSILTGSGGYNEQFFGPGTRLTVL.

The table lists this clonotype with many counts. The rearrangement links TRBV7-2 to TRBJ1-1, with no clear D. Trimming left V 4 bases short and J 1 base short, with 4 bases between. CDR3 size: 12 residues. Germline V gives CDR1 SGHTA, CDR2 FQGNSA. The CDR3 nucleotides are TGTGCCAGCAGCTACCAGAACACTGAAGCTTTCTTT. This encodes CASSYQNTEAFF.